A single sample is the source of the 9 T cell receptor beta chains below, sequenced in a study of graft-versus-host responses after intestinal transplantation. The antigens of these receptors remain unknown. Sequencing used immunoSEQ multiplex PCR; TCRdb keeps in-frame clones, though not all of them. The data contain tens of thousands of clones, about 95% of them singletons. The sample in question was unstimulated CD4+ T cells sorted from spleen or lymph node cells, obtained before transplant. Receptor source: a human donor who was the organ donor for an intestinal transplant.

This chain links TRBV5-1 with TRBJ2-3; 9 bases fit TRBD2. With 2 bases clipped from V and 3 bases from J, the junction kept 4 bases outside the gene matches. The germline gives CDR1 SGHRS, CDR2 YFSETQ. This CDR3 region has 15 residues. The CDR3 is CASSFGSGGTDTQYF. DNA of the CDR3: TGCGCCAGCAGCTTTGGTAGCGGGGGAACAGATACGCAGTATTTT.

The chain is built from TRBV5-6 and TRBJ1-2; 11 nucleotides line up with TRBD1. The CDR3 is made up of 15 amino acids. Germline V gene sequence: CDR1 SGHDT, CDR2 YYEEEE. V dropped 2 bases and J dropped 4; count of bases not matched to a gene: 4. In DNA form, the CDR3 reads TGTGCCAGCAGCTTTAGGACAGGGGGCGTCTATGGCTACACCTTC. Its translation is CASSFRTGGVYGYTF.

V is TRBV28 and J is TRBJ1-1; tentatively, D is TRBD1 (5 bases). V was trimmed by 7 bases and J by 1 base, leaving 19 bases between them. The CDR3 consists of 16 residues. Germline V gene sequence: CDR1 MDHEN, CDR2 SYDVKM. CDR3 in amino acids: CASTRGVSRGNTEAFF. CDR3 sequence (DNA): TGTGCCAGCACCCGGGGGGTATCGAGAGGGAACACTGAAGCTTTCTTT.

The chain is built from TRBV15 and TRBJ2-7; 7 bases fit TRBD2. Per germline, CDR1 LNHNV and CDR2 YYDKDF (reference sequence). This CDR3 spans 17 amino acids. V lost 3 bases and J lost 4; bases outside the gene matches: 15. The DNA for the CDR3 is TGTGCCACCAGCAGTACCCTTGGGGCTAGCGGAAAATACGAGCAGTACTTC. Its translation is CATSSTLGASGKYEQYF. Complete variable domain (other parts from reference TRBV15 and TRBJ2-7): DAMVIQNPRYQVTQFGKPVTLSCSQTLNHNVMYWYQQKSSQAPKLLFHYYDKDFNNEADTPDNFQSRRPNTSFCFLDIRSPGLGDTAMYLCATSSTLGASGKYEQYFGPGTRLTVT.

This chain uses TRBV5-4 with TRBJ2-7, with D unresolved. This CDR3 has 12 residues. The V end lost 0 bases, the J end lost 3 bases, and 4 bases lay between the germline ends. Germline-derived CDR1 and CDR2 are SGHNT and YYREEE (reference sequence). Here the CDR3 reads CASSLGDYEQYF. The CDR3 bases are TGTGCCAGCAGCTTGGGGGACTACGAGCAGTACTTC.

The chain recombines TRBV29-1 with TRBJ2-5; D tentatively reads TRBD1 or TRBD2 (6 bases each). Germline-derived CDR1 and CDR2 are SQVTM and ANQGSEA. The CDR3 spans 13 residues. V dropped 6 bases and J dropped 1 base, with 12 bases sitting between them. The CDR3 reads CSVRRGVQETQYF. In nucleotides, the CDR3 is TGCAGCGTCAGAAGGGGGGTCCAAGAGACCCAGTACTTC.

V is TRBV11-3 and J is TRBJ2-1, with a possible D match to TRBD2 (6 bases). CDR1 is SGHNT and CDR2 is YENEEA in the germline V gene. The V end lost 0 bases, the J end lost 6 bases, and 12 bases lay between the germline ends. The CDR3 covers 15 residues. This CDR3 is CASSLDSGTINEQFF. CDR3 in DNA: TGTGCCAGCAGCTTAGATAGCGGTACTATCAATGAGCAGTTCTTC.

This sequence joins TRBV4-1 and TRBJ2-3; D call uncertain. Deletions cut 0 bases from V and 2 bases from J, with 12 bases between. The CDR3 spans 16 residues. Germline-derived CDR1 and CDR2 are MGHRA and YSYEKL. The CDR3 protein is CASSQDWADITDTQYF. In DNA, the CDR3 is TGCGCCAGCAGCCAAGATTGGGCGGATATCACAGATACGCAGTATTTT.

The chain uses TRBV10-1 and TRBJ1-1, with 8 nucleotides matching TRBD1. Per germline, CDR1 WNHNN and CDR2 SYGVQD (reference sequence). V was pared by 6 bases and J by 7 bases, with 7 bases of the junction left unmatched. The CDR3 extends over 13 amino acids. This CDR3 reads CASRTGQGSEAFF. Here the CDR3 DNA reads TGCGCCAGCAGAACCGGACAGGGCAGTGAAGCTTTCTTT.